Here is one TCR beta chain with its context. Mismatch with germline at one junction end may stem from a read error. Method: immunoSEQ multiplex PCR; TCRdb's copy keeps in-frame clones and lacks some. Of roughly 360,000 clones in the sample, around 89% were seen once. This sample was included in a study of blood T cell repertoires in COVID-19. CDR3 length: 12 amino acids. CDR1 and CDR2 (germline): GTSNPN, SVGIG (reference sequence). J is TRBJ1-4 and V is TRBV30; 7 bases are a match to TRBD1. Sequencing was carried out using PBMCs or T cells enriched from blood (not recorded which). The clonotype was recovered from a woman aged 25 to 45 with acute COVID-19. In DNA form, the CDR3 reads TGTGCCTGGAGCTCTGAGTCTAGCGACAGGGTCTTT. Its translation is CAWSSESSDRVF.